The T cell receptor beta chain under discussion was sequenced for a study of blood T cell repertoires in COVID-19. Assay: immunoSEQ multiplex PCR; the TCRdb copy retains only in-frame clones and omits some. This sample has a few hundred thousand clones, with about 82% found just once. CDR1 is MDHEN and CDR2 is SYDVKM in the germline V gene. With 6 bases removed from V and 3 bases from J, the gap between germline ends came to 14 bases. The CDR3 runs 14 residues. The origin of this receptor is a woman between 50 and 59 years old with acute or convalescent COVID-19. The specimen was peripheral blood. The chain couples TRBV28 to TRBJ1-2, with D perhaps matching TRBD1 (5 bases). The CDR3 DNA sequence: TGTGCCAGCAGCCACCAAGGGGCGGACTATGGCTACACCTTC. Its protein product is CASSHQGADYGYTF.